This T cell receptor beta chain originates from a study of blood T cells in healthy people across ages. General study points: Diversity was higher, and naive CD4+ cells more numerous, in long-lived donors than in aged donors.

Peripheral blood, about 10 milliliters per donor, was collected. Total RNA, at least 5.5 micrograms per sample, was extracted from PBMCs. The second PCR ran about 6 to 11 cycles with a sample-barcoded 5' primer and J-beta primers. MiXCR, run by TCRdb on the 5' RACE reads, gives a single entry per CDR3 protein. The sample has about 640,000 distinct CDR3 sequences; about 28% are singletons. V was trimmed by 3 bases and J by 1 base, leaving 13 bases between them. This CDR3 has 15 residues. The germline CDR1 and CDR2 sequences are SGHAT and FQNNGV. At least ten counts were recorded for this clonotype. Antigen: not known.

This chain connects TRBV11-2 to TRBJ2-7; weak D call: TRBD1 (6 bases). This clonotype originated in a woman aged 80 or over in good health. Input material: blood. In nucleotides, the CDR3 is TGTGCCAGCAGCTTGATGGCAGGGGTTTCCTACGAGCAGTACTTC. Its translation: CASSLMAGVSYEQYF.